The next 28 T cell receptor beta chains were all read from a single sample in a study of blood T cells in healthy people across ages. Next came a second PCR, run for about 6 to 11 cycles, which used a sample-barcoded 5' primer along with a J-beta primer mix. Each CDR3 protein gets one entry after TCRdb re-called the 5' RACE reads with MiXCR. The table includes about 1.5 million distinct CDR3 sequences, 40% to 50% detected once. Material: blood. Receptors originate from a woman under 30 in good health.

This clonotype was recorded at least ten times. This chain links TRBV6-5 with TRBJ2-1; TRBD2 agrees at 15 bases. The ends lost 7 bases at V and 4 bases at J; junction bases unmatched: 5. Germline values: CDR1 MNHEY, CDR2 SVGAGI. The CDR3 totals 16 residues. CDR3 in amino acids: CASTLGTSGGYNEQFF. The CDR3 nucleotides read TGTGCCAGCACGTTAGGGACTAGCGGGGGGTACAATGAGCAGTTCTTC.

The chain is built from TRBV5-1 and TRBJ2-1; unclear D gene. V was shortened by 0 bases and J by 3 bases, with 16 bases between the two germline ends. Per the germline V gene, CDR1 is SGHRS and CDR2 is YFSETQ. The CDR3 loop spans 17 amino acids. CDR3 protein: CASSLDLPHSLYNEQFF. The DNA for the CDR3 is TGCGCCAGCAGCTTGGATCTCCCACATTCCCTCTACAATGAGCAGTTCTTC. The full variable domain, in which reference TRBV5-1 and TRBJ2-1 provide the parts outside the CDR3, is KAGVTQTPRYLIKTRGQQVTLSCSPISGHRSVSWYQQTPGQGLQFLFEYFSETQRNKGNFPGRFSGRQFSNSRSEMNVSTLELGDSALYLCASSLDLPHSLYNEQFFGPGTRLTVL.

This chain connects TRBV20-1 to TRBJ1-2; D unclear. The V end was cut by 0 bases, the J end by 13 bases, with 15 bases between. The CDR3 length is 12 residues. CDR1 and CDR2 (germline): DFQATT, SNEGSKA (reference sequence). CDR3 coding DNA: TGCAGTGCTAGAGATAGGCAGGCTAGCGTCACCTTC. Translation: CSARDRQASVTF.

This clonotype was seen only a few times. The CDR3 here is CASSRTSGTPEQYF. As DNA, the CDR3 is TGTGCCAGCAGCCGGACTAGCGGGACACCCGAGCAGTACTTC. The gene calls are TRBV11-2 and TRBJ2-5; 12 nucleotides line up with TRBD2. The J call is in doubt because the DNA end fits TRBJ2-7 better. CDR3 size: 14 residues. The germline CDR1 and CDR2 sequences are SGHAT and FQNNGV.

This clonotype was detected only a few times. The chain carries TRBV14 and TRBJ1-2, with TRBD1 identical over 8 bases. J gave up 7 bases and V 1 base, and 2 bases lay outside the gene matches. The CDR3 extends over 13 amino acids. CDR1 SGHDN and CDR2 FVKESK come from the germline V gene. The DNA of the CDR3 is TGTGCCAGCAGCCAAGTGGACAGGGTTGGCTACACCTTC. It encodes CASSQVDRVGYTF.

V usage is TRBV4-1 and J usage is TRBJ1-2; D may be TRBD1 (5 bases). V was clipped by 2 bases and J by 6 bases, with 10 bases between them. Germline V gene data show CDR1 as MGHRA and CDR2 as YSYEKL. There are 13 residues in the CDR3. CDR3 DNA: TGCGCCAGCAGCCAAATAGGGGAGGATGGCTACACCTTC. Translation gives CASSQIGEDGYTF.

This clonotype was observed many times. The V gene is TRBV20-1, the J gene TRBJ1-2, with TRBD1 as a possible D gene (5 bases). Germline assignment: CDR1 DFQATT and CDR2 SNEGSKA (reference sequence). The CDR3 spans 11 residues. The CDR3 here is CRGGGDYGYTF. CDR3 nucleotide sequence: TGCAGGGGGGGAGGGGACTATGGCTACACCTTC.

The V and J genes are TRBV6-2 or TRBV6-3 and TRBJ2-5, with 9 bases that match TRBD2. J was trimmed by 8 bases and V by 6 bases; bases with no gene match: 10. The V gene's germline CDR1 is MNHEY and CDR2 SVGEGT. The CDR3 is 14 residues long. DNA for the CDR3: TGTGCCAGCAGCGAACGTCGCGGGGGGGTAACCCAGTACTTC. It encodes CASSERRGGVTQYF.

This clonotype turned up a few times. V and J are TRBV27 and TRBJ2-5; no firm D call. CDR1 and CDR2 (germline): MNHEY, SMNVEV (reference sequence). V dropped 5 bases and J dropped 11 bases, with 15 bases sitting between them. This CDR3 has 12 residues. CDR3 coding DNA: TGTGCCAGCAGTCCCGCAATAGGTGAGCAGTACTTC. Residues: CASSPAIGEQYF.

The chain joins TRBV12-3 or TRBV12-4 to TRBJ2-4; D perhaps matches TRBD2 (6 bases). Matching the DNA end better, TRBJ2-7 makes the J call doubtful. The CDR3 loop spans 13 amino acids. The CDR3 protein is CASSFAGQREQYF. The CDR3 nucleotides read TGTGCCAGCAGTTTTGCGGGGCAGCGCGAGCAGTACTTC.

The chain employs TRBV20-1 and TRBJ2-2, with unresolved D. Trimming left V 0 bases short and J 6 bases short, with 2 bases between. CDR1 and CDR2 from the germline V gene are DFQATT and SNEGSKA (reference sequence). CDR3 length equals 11 residues. In DNA form, the CDR3 reads TGCAGTGCTAGAGATGCCGGGGAGCTGTTTTTT. Its translation is CSARDAGELFF.

The rearrangement links TRBV7-6 to TRBJ2-5, with D possibly being TRBD2 (6 bases). The J call is uncertain, as TRBJ2-7 better fits the DNA end. This CDR3 has 15 residues. Germline CDR1 and CDR2: SGHVS and FNYEAQ. The CDR3 is CASSPSWGLLVEQYF. In nucleotides, the CDR3 is TGTGCCAGCAGCCCTTCTTGGGGACTTTTAGTCGAGCAGTACTTC.

The rearrangement links TRBV10-1 to TRBJ2-7, with D unresolved. Germline-derived CDR1 and CDR2 are WNHNN and SYGVQD (reference sequence). The CDR3 is made up of 12 amino acids. Trimming shortened V by 4 bases and J by 7 bases, and 11 bases separated the two germline ends. The CDR3 loop is CASSGLHGEQYF. In nucleotides, the CDR3 is TGCGCCAGCAGTGGCCTGCATGGTGAGCAGTACTTC.

V gene TRBV6-2 or TRBV6-3 combines with J gene TRBJ2-3; D not certain. Germline lookup yields CDR1 MNHEY and CDR2 SVGEGT. Deletions cut 2 bases from V and 6 bases from J, with 18 bases between. The CDR3 spans 16 residues. Written as DNA, the CDR3 is TGTGCCAGCAGTTACCCCTTCGGACCCGACGGGGATACGCAGTATTTT. It encodes CASSYPFGPDGDTQYF.

This clonotype has just a few counts. The V gene is TRBV5-1, the J gene TRBJ2-1, with TRBD2 identical over 11 bases. The junction had 5 bases not matched to a gene; V was cut back by 3 bases and J by 3 bases. The CDR3 runs to 16 residues. Looked up from germline, CDR1 is SGHRS and CDR2 is YFSETQ. CDR3 amino acids: CASSSQTSGIYNEQFF. In DNA, the CDR3 is TGCGCCAGCAGCTCCCAGACTAGCGGGATCTACAATGAGCAGTTCTTC. The full variable domain, its missing parts supplied by reference TRBV5-1 and TRBJ2-1, is KAGVTQTPRYLIKTRGQQVTLSCSPISGHRSVSWYQQTPGQGLQFLFEYFSETQRNKGNFPGRFSGRQFSNSRSEMNVSTLELGDSALYLCASSSQTSGIYNEQFFGPGTRLTVL.

This chain connects TRBV4-2 to TRBJ1-6; 7 bases align to TRBD1. Looked up from germline, CDR1 is LGHNA and CDR2 is YNFKEQ. This CDR3 is built from 17 residues. Trimming at V came to 0 bases and at J to 7 bases, leaving 9 bases not matched to a gene. CDR3 coding DNA: TGTGCCAGCAGCCAAGATCGGTGGCAGGGGGGGAATTCACCCCTCCACTTT. This sequence encodes CASSQDRWQGGNSPLHF.

The chain combines TRBV6-1 with TRBJ2-4, with D tentatively TRBD2 (5 bases). The end of the DNA aligns better with TRBJ2-7, so the J call may be wrong. Germline assignment: CDR1 MNHNS and CDR2 SASEGT. The CDR3 length is 13 residues. CDR3: CASSEDARDEQYF. CDR3 sequence (DNA): TGTGCCAGCAGTGAAGATGCGAGGGACGAGCAGTACTTC.

This clonotype was recorded a few times. V and J are TRBV10-3 and TRBJ2-7, with 8 bases lining up with TRBD2. The CDR3 is made up of 13 amino acids. Germline values: CDR1 ENHRY, CDR2 SYGVKD. J lost 5 bases, V lost 10 bases, and 10 bases had no gene match. CDR3 sequence: CATHMRREDEQYF. The CDR3 DNA sequence: TGTGCCACGCATATGAGGCGGGAGGACGAGCAGTACTTC.

This clonotype has ten or more counts. The rearrangement links TRBV10-3 to TRBJ2-5; no clear D. Germline CDR1 reads ENHRY; CDR2 reads SYGVKD. Trimming shortened V by 5 bases and J by 5 bases, and 9 bases separated the two germline ends. The CDR3 consists of 12 residues. CDR3 protein: CAISLLGETQYF. The CDR3 DNA reads as TGTGCCATCAGTCTTCTAGGGGAGACCCAGTACTTC.

This clonotype occurred a few times. The chain combines TRBV7-3 with TRBJ2-1; 10 bases are a match to TRBD2. Trimming at V came to 5 bases and at J to 7 bases, leaving 8 bases not matched to a gene. The CDR3 is 15 residues long. In germline, CDR1 is SGHTA, CDR2 FQGTGA. The CDR3 protein is CASSQSGGEGNEQFF. CDR3 in DNA: TGTGCCAGCAGCCAGAGCGGGGGGGAGGGGAATGAGCAGTTCTTC.

There are a few counts of this clonotype. This chain uses TRBV6-6 with TRBJ1-1; no clear D. The CDR3 has 11 residues. Between the trimmed V and J ends, which lost 6 bases and 11 bases, there was a span of 13 bases. Per the germline V gene, CDR1 is MNHNY and CDR2 is SVGAGI (reference sequence). The CDR3: CASSGVVEAFF. The CDR3 DNA is TGTGCCAGCAGCGGCGTAGTGGAGGCTTTCTTT.

The chain carries TRBV7-6 and TRBJ1-2; 7 bases match TRBD1. V dropped 5 bases and J dropped 3; count of bases not matched to a gene: 3. This CDR3 has 13 amino acids. The germline CDR1 and CDR2 sequences are SGHVS and FNYEAQ. This chain's CDR3 is CASSIDRDYGYTF. DNA of the CDR3: TGTGCCAGCAGCATTGACAGGGACTATGGCTACACCTTC.

The chain combines TRBV5-8 with TRBJ1-5, with unresolved D. V lost 1 base and J 2 bases, leaving 7 bases between the germline ends. CDR1 and CDR2 from the germline V gene are SGHTS and YDEGEE. This CDR3 contains 14 residues. CDR3 bases: TGTGCCAGCAGCTTGTTTGGGGGCAATCAGCCCCAGCATTTT. This sequence encodes CASSLFGGNQPQHF.

The J gene is TRBJ1-2, the V gene TRBV5-6, with D possibly being TRBD1 (5 bases). V was pared by 2 bases and J by 3 bases, with 17 bases between. Looked up from germline, CDR1 is SGHDT and CDR2 is YYEEEE. This CDR3 has 16 residues. The CDR3 DNA follows: TGTGCCAGCAGCTTTTCGGGGGAACCATATTACTATGGCTACACCTTC. Translation gives CASSFSGEPYYYGYTF.

This clonotype was detected a few times. The gene calls are TRBV6-5 and TRBJ1-2, with no clear D. CDR3 length: 12 residues. Between the trimmed V and J ends, which lost 5 bases and 8 bases, there was a span of 12 bases. The germline V gene has CDR1 MNHEY and CDR2 SVGAGI. The CDR3 sequence: CASSAPLGGYTF. CDR3 bases: TGTGCCAGCAGTGCCCCCCTGGGGGGCTACACCTTC.

This clonotype was detected a few times. The chain is built from TRBV28 and TRBJ2-3, with D perhaps assigned TRBD1 or TRBD2 (5 bases each). Trimming removed 7 bases from V and 7 bases from J, with 24 bases in between. Germline values: CDR1 MDHEN, CDR2 SYDVKM. This CDR3 spans 16 amino acids. The CDR3 DNA follows: TGTGCCAGCATGGGGACCCCTCCGAGCAGGATTTATACGCAGTATTTT. As protein: CASMGTPPSRIYTQYF. Based on the CDR3 plus reference TRBV28 and TRBJ2-3, the full variable domain is DVKVTQSSRYLVKRTGEKVFLECVQDMDHENMFWYRQDPGLGLRLIYFSYDVKMKEKGDIPEGYSVSREKKERFSLILESASTNQTSMYLCASMGTPPSRIYTQYFGPGTRLTVL.

The V call is TRBV27, the J call TRBJ2-5; tentative D call: TRBD1 (5 bases). Germline CDR1 and CDR2: MNHEY and SMNVEV (reference sequence). The CDR3 has 13 residues. Trimming shortened V by 7 bases and J by 5 bases, and 14 bases separated the two germline ends. CDR3 in DNA: TGTGCCAGCACGCTAGGGGCCGGGGAGACCCAGTACTTC. Amino acid sequence: CASTLGAGETQYF.

This chain uses TRBV20-1 with TRBJ2-3; D may be TRBD1 or TRBD2 (6 bases each). Between the trimmed V and J ends, which lost 5 bases and 0 bases, there was a span of 15 bases. The germline gives CDR1 DFQATT, CDR2 SNEGSKA (reference sequence). The CDR3 has 15 residues. Here the CDR3 DNA reads TGCAGTGCTGGGGGGCAAGCTTATAGCACAGATACGCAGTATTTT. Its translation is CSAGGQAYSTDTQYF.